This T cell receptor (beta chain) was found in a study of T-cell memory formation after mild COVID-19. This clonotype turned up a few times. TCRdb analysed the 5' RACE reads with MiXCR anew, one entry per CDR3 protein. Of approximately 190,000 distinct CDR3 sequences in the sample, approximately 20% were seen once. Germline CDR1 is MGHRA and CDR2 is YSYEKL. This CDR3 has 17 residues. The V segment lost 0 bases and the J segment 0 bases; nucleotides outside the gene matches: 8. Sequenced: PBMCs or a T cell subset sorted from them (not recorded which). The genes are TRBV4-1 and TRBJ2-7; 7 bases agree with TRBD1. This TCR came from an adult woman who had mild COVID-19 (a few samples of this study predate the infection). Cell type and time point are not known. CDR3 in amino acids: CASSQDGDRHSSYEQYF. CDR3 sequence (DNA): TGCGCCAGCAGCCAAGATGGGGACAGACACAGCTCCTACGAGCAGTACTTC.